This T cell receptor (beta chain) was sequenced during a study of blood T cells in healthy people across ages. V gave up 4 bases and J gave up 1 base, with 13 bases separating them. The CDR3 extends over 15 amino acids. Germline CDR1 is KGHSH and CDR2 is LQKENI. Every participating donor contributed about 10 milliliters of peripheral blood through a draw. Sample-barcoded 5' priming and a J-beta primer mix drove a second PCR of about 6 to 11 cycles. From the 5' RACE reads, TCRdb called clonotypes with MiXCR, one entry per CDR3 protein. The sample gives fewer than 900,000 distinct CDR3 sequences, approximately 39% of which show up once; 20% to 25% is in the top ten.

Input material: blood. This chain links TRBV18 with TRBJ1-2; D is ambiguous. The sequence was collected from a woman aged 55-69 years in good health. This CDR3 is CASSLVAGLNYGYTF. The CDR3 DNA reads as TGTGCCAGCTCACTGGTCGCGGGTCTTAACTATGGCTACACCTTC.